This TCR beta chain was sequenced during a study of ipilimumab plus nivolumab after autologous stem cell transplantation. Study background: The myeloma group: high-risk transplant-naive, or relapse within 3 years after first autologous transplant.

Checkpoint therapy with ipilimumab 1 mg/kg began 14 to 28 days after transplant. Libraries were prepared by immunoSEQ multiplex PCR; TCRdb keeps only in-frame clonotypes and omits some of them. The sample records over 10,000 clones, 60% to 80% being singletons. J was trimmed by 4 bases and V by 6 bases; bases with no gene match: 4. CDR1 is MDHEN and CDR2 is SYDVKM in the germline V gene. The CDR3 has 14 amino acids. The V and J genes are TRBV28 and TRBJ1-5; the match to TRBD1 covers 9 bases. The receptor comes from a male donor with multiple myeloma. This material consisted of PBMCs, taken in a trial of ipilimumab plus nivolumab as post-transplant consolidation. In DNA, the CDR3 is TGTGCCAGCAGCGGGACAGGGCCTAATCAGCCCCAGCATTTT. This gives the protein CASSGTGPNQPQHF. Full variable domain (missing parts from reference TRBV28 and TRBJ1-5): DVKVTQSSRYLVKRTGEKVFLECVQDMDHENMFWYRQDPGLGLRLIYFSYDVKMKEKGDIPEGYSVSREKKERFSLILESASTNQTSMYLCASSGTGPNQPQHFGDGTRLSIL.